Ten or more counts support the clone carrying this T cell receptor beta chain. The target antigen is unknown. This sample is drawn from a study of T cells in Graves' hyperthyroidism and ophthalmopathy. About the research overall: Peripheral blood draws took place at initial diagnosis, ahead of any treatment. Overall study results and limits: Peripheral blood also featured most of the thyroid clonotypes expanded above 0.001.

TCR beta CDR3 regions were amplified from RNA. HTBI primers were the set used in a first-round RT-PCR of the TCR CDR3. TCRdb redid the calling of the multiplex PCR reads with MiXCR, one entry per CDR3 protein. The sample includes 200,000 to 250,000 distinct CDR3 sequences, roughly 15% of them seen just once. Germline assignment: CDR1 LNHDA and CDR2 SQIVND (reference sequence). The CDR3 loop spans 19 amino acids. Trimming stripped 5 bases from V and 0 bases from J, with 23 bases between. Orbital computed tomography, thyroid ultrasound, serum thyroxine and TRAb, and clinical symptoms together informed the diagnoses. Fresh peripheral blood, around 9.5 ml, yielded the PBMCs.

This TCR was recovered from a young woman with Graves' ophthalmopathy. Sequencing used blood. The chain combines TRBV19 with TRBJ2-4; D might be TRBD1 (6 bases). The CDR3 reads CASSPRTDTTSIAKNIQYF. DNA of the CDR3: TGTGCCAGTAGTCCCCGGACAGACACCACTTCGATAGCCAAAAACATTCAGTACTTC.